Listed below are T cell receptor beta chains from one sample, sequenced in a study of shared clonotypes between healthy human individuals. Some clones are missing from TCRdb's copy, which holds only in-frame ones; the method was immunoSEQ multiplex PCR. Of some 320,000 clones in the sample, more than 75% were seen once. Sequenced sample: memory CD8+ T cells sorted from blood. The receptors originated from a young man in good health. The conserved cysteine and the conserved F or W are not part of the CDR3 here.

CDR3: ASSLEWTTGPYEQY
J: TRBJ2-7
V: TRBV7-9

CDR3: ASSLGARVGTYNSPLH
J: TRBJ1-6
V: TRBV28

CDR3: ASRLQGTHTGELF
J: TRBJ2-2
V: TRBV4-1

CDR3: ASSLSKGFSYEQY
J: TRBJ2-7
V: TRBV7-9

CDR3: ASSFSDTAYGYT
J: TRBJ1-2
V: TRBV28

CDR3: AWVPRGDYNEQF
J: TRBJ2-1
V: TRBV30

CDR3: ASSWGIGTPGWNTEAF
J: TRBJ1-1
V: TRBV28

CDR3: ASRARTGGNSPLH
J: TRBJ1-6
V: TRBV6-6

CDR3: ASSPSLGDRDHIEQY
J: TRBJ2-7
V: TRBV27

CDR3: ASRGLAGARVRANEQF
J: TRBJ2-1
V: TRBV11-2

CDR3: ASSYWTELEQY
J: TRBJ2-7
V: TRBV7-9